This TCR beta chain was recovered during a study of OX40 agonist ivuxolimab in advanced cancers. Germline CDR1 reads GTSNPN; CDR2 reads SVGIG (reference sequence). The CDR3 spans 11 residues. V was trimmed by 2 bases and J by 5 bases, leaving 5 bases between them. Libraries were prepared by immunoSEQ multiplex PCR; TCRdb keeps only in-frame clonotypes and omits some of them. The data show 80,000 to 100,000 clones, roughly 87% seen once. The chain employs TRBV30 and TRBJ2-3, with D unresolved. This material consisted of CD4+ or CD8+ T cells sorted from blood, taken in a trial of the OX40 agonist ivuxolimab. The source of this sequence is an adult with an advanced solid tumor such as melanoma, head and neck, liver or kidney cancer. This CDR3 reads CAWSLLDTQYF. CDR3 bases: TGTGCCTGGAGTTTACTAGATACGCAGTATTTT.